What follows are 18 T cell receptor beta chains derived from one specimen sequenced in a study of identical twins. TCRdb independently ran MiXCR on the 5' RACE reads; one entry per CDR3 protein. The data hold approximately 630,000 distinct CDR3 sequences, with around 7.5% observed a single time. This sample was also put to use in a study of yellow fever vaccine responses in identical twins.

The sample comprised PBMCs. The receptors originated from a woman aged 18-29 years in good health.

This clonotype was seen more than once but under ten times. The gene calls are TRBV2 and TRBJ2-2; D may be TRBD2 (5 bases). Per germline, CDR1 SNHLY and CDR2 FYNNEI. Trimming removed 4 bases at V and 1 base at J, with 13 bases between. The CDR3 runs to 16 residues. DNA of the CDR3: TGTGCCAGCAGTGTGAGGTCCCGGGGGAACACCGGGGAGCTGTTTTTT. Protein: CASSVRSRGNTGELFF.

This clonotype was counted between two and nine times. The CDR3 spells CASSYGGQGLPTYNEQFF. The CDR3 bases are TGTGCCAGCAGTTACGGGGGTCAGGGCCTGCCGACCTACAATGAGCAGTTCTTC. The chain uses TRBV6-5 and TRBJ2-1; either TRBD1 or TRBD2 may supply D (5 bases each). Germline CDR1 and CDR2: MNHEY and SVGAGI. V was pared by 2 bases and J by 2 bases, with 19 bases between. CDR3 length: 18 amino acids.

J is TRBJ2-1 and V is TRBV28; possibly TRBD2 for D (7 bases). Germline CDR1 reads MDHEN; CDR2 reads SYDVKM. CDR3 size: 11 residues. V was trimmed by 6 bases and J by 15 bases, leaving 15 bases between them. The CDR3: CASSRRGGRFF. The CDR3 DNA reads as TGTGCCAGCAGCCGCAGGGGCGGGAGGTTCTTC.

At least ten counts were recorded for this clonotype. A read error may produce the germline difference seen at one junction end. The genes are TRBV20-1 and TRBJ2-1, with TRBD1 matching 7 bases. Germline CDR1 reads DFQATT; CDR2 reads SNEGSKA (reference sequence). This CDR3 comprises 12 residues. CDR3 loop: CSARGGGNEQFF. The CDR3 DNA sequence: TGCAGTGCAAGAGGGGGCGGGAATGAGCAGTTCTTC.

This clonotype was detected only a few times. The rearrangement links TRBV11-3 to TRBJ1-4; 12 bases match TRBD1. Per the germline V gene, CDR1 is SGHNT and CDR2 is YENEEA. With 5 bases clipped from V and 7 bases from J, the junction kept 5 bases outside the gene matches. This CDR3 comprises 15 residues. This chain's CDR3 is CASSLRDRGPEKLFF. CDR3 DNA: TGTGCCAGCAGCCTCCGGGACAGGGGGCCTGAAAAACTGTTTTTT.

In this sample, this clonotype turned up many times. The rearrangement links TRBV3-1 to TRBJ1-6; D is unresolved. Germline CDR1 and CDR2: LGHDT and YNNKEL (reference sequence). The CDR3 runs to 13 residues. V was trimmed by 0 bases and J by 11 bases, leaving 8 bases between them. The CDR3 spells CASSQDRWTPLHF. CDR3 bases: TGTGCCAGCAGCCAAGACCGGTGGACACCCCTCCACTTT.

This clonotype was seen a handful of times. The CDR3 sequence is CASTSLVAGINIQYF. The CDR3 DNA reads TGTGCCAGCACCTCGTTGGTAGCGGGGATAAACATTCAGTACTTC. This sequence joins TRBV6-1 and TRBJ2-4; 8 positions agree with TRBD2. J was trimmed by 6 bases and V by 7 bases; bases with no gene match: 11. The CDR3 spans 15 residues. CDR1 is MNHNS and CDR2 is SASEGT in the germline V gene.

This chain links TRBV6-1 with TRBJ2-7; 10 nucleotides align to TRBD2. The germline CDR1 and CDR2 sequences are MNHNS and SASEGT. V trimming: 8 bases; J trimming: 6 bases; junction bases outside the gene matches: 10. This CDR3 is 14 amino acids long. The CDR3 DNA sequence: TGTGCCAGCCGCGAAGCGGGAGGGCCAGGCGAGCAGTACTTC. Its translation is CASREAGGPGEQYF.

This clonotype has ten or more counts. The rearrangement links TRBV4-1 to TRBJ2-2, with 12 bases that match TRBD2. J gave up 3 bases and V 4 bases, and 15 bases lay outside the gene matches. This CDR3 is 20 amino acids long. Germline V gene sequence: CDR1 MGHRA, CDR2 YSYEKL. The CDR3, as DNA: TGCGCCAGCAGCCGGCAACTAGCGGGGGGCCCTAATTCGGACACCGGGGAGCTGTTTTTT. It specifies CASSRQLAGGPNSDTGELFF.

This clonotype was counted between two and nine times. At one of its ends the junction is not consistent with the germline gene, which may arise from a read error. The CDR3 DNA is TGTGCCAGCAGCGAGGACTATCAAGCTCTACCCGCCTTC. The encoded protein is CASSEDYQALPAF. This chain uses TRBV7-6 with TRBJ1-2; the D is unclear. The length of the CDR3 is 13 residues. Germline V gene data show CDR1 as SGHVS and CDR2 as FNYEAQ.

This clonotype appeared many times. The chain carries TRBV2 and TRBJ2-7; D is unclear. The CDR3 runs 11 residues. CDR1 SNHLY and CDR2 FYNNEI come from the germline V gene. V shed 4 bases and J shed 5 bases, with 6 bases lying between them. The CDR3 DNA follows: TGTGCCAGCAGTGTGAATAACGAGCAGTACGTC. Protein sequence: CASSVNNEQYV.

This clonotype was seen at least ten times. CDR3 in DNA: TGCAGTGCATCCGGGACTAGCGATTGGGAGCAGTACTTC. Translated: CSASGTSDWEQYF. The chain employs TRBV20-1 and TRBJ2-7, with TRBD2 matching 10 bases. J was trimmed by 7 bases and V by 6 bases; bases with no gene match: 9. The CDR3 totals 13 residues. Germline V gene lookup returns CDR1 DFQATT and CDR2 SNEGSKA (reference sequence).

There are many counts of this clonotype. The chain carries TRBV7-9 and TRBJ1-1, with a weak D call TRBD1 (5 bases). The CDR3 has 11 residues. V shed 5 bases and J shed 11 bases, with 12 bases lying between them. The germline gives CDR1 SEHNR, CDR2 FQNEAQ (reference sequence). The CDR3 region is CASSLGTRAFF. The DNA for the CDR3 is TGTGCCAGCAGCCTCGGGACGAGGGCTTTCTTT.

This clonotype was counted many times. The rearrangement uses TRBV4-2 and TRBJ2-1; unclear D gene. The germline V gene has CDR1 LGHNA and CDR2 YNFKEQ. Trimming shortened V by 4 bases and J by 0 bases, and 13 bases separated the two germline ends. The CDR3 is made up of 16 amino acids. Written as DNA, the CDR3 is TGTGCCAGCAGCCCTAGTACGGCCCTCTCCTACAATGAGCAGTTCTTC. It encodes CASSPSTALSYNEQFF.

The rearrangement uses TRBV7-9 and TRBJ2-3, with D uncertain. CDR1 and CDR2 (germline): SEHNR, FQNEAQ (reference sequence). CDR3 length: 14 residues. V lost 3 bases to trimming and J lost 3 bases, with 10 bases between them. CDR3 in amino acids: CASSFPVATDTQYF. The CDR3 DNA reads TGTGCCAGCAGCTTTCCGGTGGCTACAGATACGCAGTATTTT.

The table lists this clonotype with a few counts. As DNA, the CDR3 is TGTGCCAGTGCAGGAGTTATGAACACTGAAGCTTTCTTT. This codes for CASAGVMNTEAFF. The chain has TRBV12-3 or TRBV12-4 and TRBJ1-1; D is uncertain. V was shortened by 9 bases and J by 0 bases, with 11 bases between the two germline ends. The CDR3 has 13 residues.

This chain joins TRBV12-3 or TRBV12-4 and TRBJ1-1; 8 bases match TRBD1. The length of the CDR3 is 13 residues. V dropped 6 bases and J dropped 7; count of bases not matched to a gene: 7. CDR3 amino acids: CASSGQGRNEAFF. CDR3 coding DNA: TGTGCCAGCAGCGGACAGGGTCGCAATGAAGCTTTCTTT.

The V gene is TRBV5-1, the J gene TRBJ2-5; D might be TRBD2 (6 bases). The germline gives CDR1 SGHRS, CDR2 YFSETQ. The CDR3 has 16 residues. The V end was cut by 0 bases, the J end by 5 bases, with 17 bases between. CDR3 protein: CASSLAGTRRGETQYF. In nucleotides, the CDR3 is TGCGCCAGCAGCTTGGCCGGGACTCGCAGAGGGGAGACCCAGTACTTC.